This entry is about one TCR beta chain. Its antigen target is currently unknown. No much larger clonotype is one base removed from it; base qualities were not supplied. Inclusive of the bounding cysteine and phenylalanine, the CDR3 is 14 residues long. Only the CDR3 DNA is retained, 42 bases long and in frame from the first base. Per the germline V gene, SGHTA is the CDR1 and FQGNSA is the CDR2. The V end gives up 5 bases and the J end 6 bases, leaving 7 bases in the junction not matched to a gene. Each donor gave one peripheral blood draw, roughly 0.12 L on average, collected into heparinised tubes. A BD FACSAria II was used to sort naive, central memory, regulatory and stem cell-like memory CD4+ T cells with a panel that included CD45RO, CCR7, CD25, CD127, CD95 and CD27. All sorted populations exceeded 95% purity. PBMCs were separated immediately by Lymphoprep density gradient centrifugation and were stained directly, without being cultured. To minimize batch effects, samples were stained and sorted in pairs, one healthy donor with one patient per experiment.

This record belongs to a study of beta chain features in type 1 diabetes (dated by TCRdb to the late 2010s). Background for the entire study: Mean age, gender distribution, total cell number and subset yield did not differ between patients and healthy donors. A total of 107,917,701 sorted cells were examined across all samples, and RNA yield correlated strongly with the number of cells per subset. In the study, TCRB repertoires of sorted circulating CD4+ T cell subsets from recently diagnosed type 1 diabetes patients were compared with those of matched healthy donors. Regulatory and stem cell-like memory subsets were obtained from only 8 patients and about 8 healthy donors, while naive and central memory subsets were obtained from all 30 or so donors. The investigation overall reported the following: Because cDNA rather than genomic DNA was sequenced, highly expressing activated cells could have been over-represented, although no difference in activation and CD3 levels was found between groups. Naive, central memory and regulatory TCRB repertoires appeared more similar among patients than among healthy donors. At VDJ recombination sites, type 1 diabetes patients had fewer insertions and more deleted nucleotides, which implies abnormalities in thymic rearrangement. In all four CD4+ subsets, TCRB CDR3 length was moderately but significantly shorter in type 1 diabetes patients. Shorter templates might be favored by PCR, yet because patient and control samples were amplified and corrected together, any such skew would affect both groups equally. HLA sub-analyses involved small numbers of individuals, so any influence of HLA type on TCRB rearrangement remained unresolved.

All of the isolated RNA was reverse transcribed with the High Capacity cDNA Reverse Transcription Kit, so expressed TCRB transcripts were sequenced. Naive, central memory and regulatory T cell samples underwent deep immunoSEQ sequencing, averaging around 3.6 million total reads per sample. After sorted cells were lysed in RLT buffer, RNA was extracted with DNase-treated RNeasy Micro or Mini kits, with the choice depending on cell number. To prevent cross-contamination, every cell subset was processed on its own, while patient and healthy donor samples were processed together. The immunoSEQ multiplex PCR was used to amplify TCRB sequences from cDNA, generating 87-bp fragments that spanned the CDR3 region. Sequencing of the amplicons was done on the Illumina HiSeq platform. The paper's data handling went like this. Synthetic template baselines were used to correct PCR bias computationally, reads within Hamming distance 2 were collapsed together, and singletons that could not be merged were discarded. Reads were aligned against IMGT so that V, D and J genes, CDR3 length and insertions or deletions at six rearrangement sites could be assigned. Clonotype counts were normalized to sorted cell number within each subset before computing true diversity and Gini coefficients with the tcR R package. Repertoire sharing was quantified using the overlap coefficient calculated on TCRB nucleotide sequences. TCRdb took this table from immuneACCESS and kept in-frame rearrangements with V and J called. Such tables lack part of the clones; where checked against another copy, unresolved V genes explain under half of the gap, and the rest is unexplained. That table furnishes V, J and clone size, whereas the DNA furnished D and trimming. This sample comprises 25,000 or so clones, roughly 69% of them detected only once. The top ten clonotypes cover 2% to 2.5% of the sample.

The TCR originated in a woman aged 40-49 years in good health. The chain is made from TRBV7-2 and TRBJ2-7, and TRBD1 aligns with 10 junction nucleotides. The sequencing sample was made of Tregs from blood. This specimen's cell subset or site label, interpreted: regulatory CD4+ T cells. The DNA sequence follows: TGTGCCAGCAGCCGGCCGGGACAGGGGTCCGAGCAGTACTTC. Translated, this is CASSRPGQGSEQYF.